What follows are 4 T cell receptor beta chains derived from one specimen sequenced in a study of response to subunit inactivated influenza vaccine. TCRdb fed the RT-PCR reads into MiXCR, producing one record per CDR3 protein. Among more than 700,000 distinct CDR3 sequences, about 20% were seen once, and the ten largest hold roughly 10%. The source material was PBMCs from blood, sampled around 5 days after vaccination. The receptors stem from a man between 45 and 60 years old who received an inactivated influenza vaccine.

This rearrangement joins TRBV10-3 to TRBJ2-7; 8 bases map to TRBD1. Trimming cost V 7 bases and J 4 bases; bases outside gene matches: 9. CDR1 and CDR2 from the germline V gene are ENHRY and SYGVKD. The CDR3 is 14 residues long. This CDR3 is CAIIDGDRGYEQYF. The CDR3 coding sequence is TGTGCCATCATTGACGGAGACAGGGGTTACGAGCAGTACTTC.

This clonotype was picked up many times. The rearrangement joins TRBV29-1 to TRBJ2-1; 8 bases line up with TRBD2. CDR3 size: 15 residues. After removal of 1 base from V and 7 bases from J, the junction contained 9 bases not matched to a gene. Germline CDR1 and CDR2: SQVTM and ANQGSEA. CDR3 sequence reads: CSVEGRAGVKNEQFF. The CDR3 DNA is TGCAGCGTTGAAGGTCGAGCGGGAGTGAAGAATGAGCAGTTCTTC.

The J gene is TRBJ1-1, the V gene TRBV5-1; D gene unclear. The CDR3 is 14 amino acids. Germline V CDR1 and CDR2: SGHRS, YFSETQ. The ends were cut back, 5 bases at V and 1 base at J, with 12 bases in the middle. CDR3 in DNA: TGCGCCAGCAGTACCGCATTGGAGAACACTGAAGCTTTCTTT. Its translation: CASSTALENTEAFF.

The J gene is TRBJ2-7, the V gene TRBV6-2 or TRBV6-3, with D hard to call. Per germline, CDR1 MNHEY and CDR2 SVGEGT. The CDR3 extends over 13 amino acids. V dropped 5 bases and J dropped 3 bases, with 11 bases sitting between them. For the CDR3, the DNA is TGTGCCAGCAGTCTGACGCCTTACTACGAGCAGTACTTC. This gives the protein CASSLTPYYEQYF.